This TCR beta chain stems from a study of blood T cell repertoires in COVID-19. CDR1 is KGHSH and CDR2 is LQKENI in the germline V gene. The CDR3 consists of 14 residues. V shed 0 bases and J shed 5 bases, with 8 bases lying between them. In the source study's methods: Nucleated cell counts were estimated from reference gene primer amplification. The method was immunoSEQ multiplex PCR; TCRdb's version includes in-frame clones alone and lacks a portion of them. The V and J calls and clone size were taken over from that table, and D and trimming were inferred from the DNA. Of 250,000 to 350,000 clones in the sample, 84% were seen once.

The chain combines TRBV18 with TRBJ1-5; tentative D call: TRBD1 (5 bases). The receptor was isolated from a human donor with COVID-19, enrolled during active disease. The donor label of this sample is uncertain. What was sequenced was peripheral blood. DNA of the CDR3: TGTGCCAGCTCACCACCCGCGGGGGATCAGCCCCAGCATTTT. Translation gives CASSPPAGDQPQHF.